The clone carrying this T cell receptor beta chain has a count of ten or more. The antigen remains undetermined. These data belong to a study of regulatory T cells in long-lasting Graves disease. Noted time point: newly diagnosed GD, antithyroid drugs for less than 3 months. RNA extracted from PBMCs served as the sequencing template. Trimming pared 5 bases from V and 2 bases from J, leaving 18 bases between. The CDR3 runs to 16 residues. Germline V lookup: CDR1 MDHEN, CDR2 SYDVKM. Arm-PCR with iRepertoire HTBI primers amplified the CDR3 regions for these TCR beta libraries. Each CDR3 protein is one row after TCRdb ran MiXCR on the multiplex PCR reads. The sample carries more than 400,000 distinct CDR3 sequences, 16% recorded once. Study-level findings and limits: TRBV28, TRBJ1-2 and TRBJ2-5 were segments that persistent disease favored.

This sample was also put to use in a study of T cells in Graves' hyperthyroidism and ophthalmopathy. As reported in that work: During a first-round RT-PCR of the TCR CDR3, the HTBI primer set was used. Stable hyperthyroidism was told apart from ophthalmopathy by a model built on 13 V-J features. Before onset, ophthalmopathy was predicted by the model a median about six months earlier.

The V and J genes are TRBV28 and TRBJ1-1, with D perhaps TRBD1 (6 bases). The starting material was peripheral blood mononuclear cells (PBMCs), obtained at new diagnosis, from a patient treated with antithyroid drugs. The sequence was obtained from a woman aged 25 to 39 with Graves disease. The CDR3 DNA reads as TGTGCCAGCAGTCCCCGGGGGGGCTCCCACAACACTGAAGCTTTCTTT. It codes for CASSPRGGSHNTEAFF.